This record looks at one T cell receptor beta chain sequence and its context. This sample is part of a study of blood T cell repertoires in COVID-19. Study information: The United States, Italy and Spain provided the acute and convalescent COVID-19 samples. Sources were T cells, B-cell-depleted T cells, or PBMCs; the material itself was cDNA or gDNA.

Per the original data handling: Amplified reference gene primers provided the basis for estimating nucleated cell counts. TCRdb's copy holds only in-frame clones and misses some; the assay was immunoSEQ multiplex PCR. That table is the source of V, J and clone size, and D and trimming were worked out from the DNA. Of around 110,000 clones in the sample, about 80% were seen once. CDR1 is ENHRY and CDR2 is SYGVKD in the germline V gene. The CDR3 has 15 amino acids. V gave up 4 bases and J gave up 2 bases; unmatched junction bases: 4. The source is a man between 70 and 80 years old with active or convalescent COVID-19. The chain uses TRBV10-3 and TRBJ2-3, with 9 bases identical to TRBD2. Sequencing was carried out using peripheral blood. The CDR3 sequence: CAISVAGGPTDTQYF. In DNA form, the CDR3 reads TGTGCCATCAGTGTGGCGGGAGGGCCCACAGATACGCAGTATTTT.